Each of the 32 T cell receptor beta chains below was sequenced from the same sample in a study of glioma-infiltrating T cells after dendritic cell vaccination. Only in-frame clones appear in the TCRdb table, and some are missing; sequencing was by immunoSEQ multiplex PCR. Here the sample spans 100,000 or so clones, about nine tenths being singletons. The sample here was blood, taken before dendritic cell vaccination. These receptors were taken from a human donor with glioblastoma.

The CDR3 reads CASTEGDSSFYGYTF. The CDR3 DNA sequence: TGTGCCAGCACCGAGGGGGACAGCAGCTTCTATGGCTACACCTTC. The chain combines TRBV6-1 with TRBJ1-2; 7 nucleotides match TRBD1. V shed 7 bases, J shed 4 bases, and the junction held 12 bases outside the gene matches. Germline loops: CDR1 MNHNS, CDR2 SASEGT. The CDR3 is made up of 15 amino acids.

The count of this clone is one. The chain links TRBV28 to TRBJ2-7, with 7 positions matching TRBD1. Per germline, CDR1 MDHEN and CDR2 SYDVKM. The length of the CDR3 is 17 residues. With V trimmed by 5 bases and J by 3 bases, 16 bases remained unmatched. The CDR3 nucleotides are TGTGCCAGCAGTGGCCAAGGCAGTGGGACAGACGGCTACGAGCAGTACTTC. Translation gives CASSGQGSGTDGYEQYF.

The rearrangement links TRBV5-1 to TRBJ2-5; 8 nucleotides agree with TRBD2. CDR1 and CDR2 (germline): SGHRS, YFSETQ. The CDR3 runs 15 residues. V was pared by 4 bases and J by 1 base, with 6 bases of the junction left unmatched. CDR3 in DNA: TGCGCCAGCAGCCCGCGGAGCGGGGGCCAAGAGACCCAGTACTTC. This gives the protein CASSPRSGGQETQYF.

V usage is TRBV7-9 and J usage is TRBJ2-7, with a weak D call TRBD1 (5 bases). The CDR3 consists of 15 residues. The V and J ends lost 4 bases and 3 bases respectively, with 16 bases between them. CDR1 and CDR2 (germline): SEHNR, FQNEAQ (reference sequence). The chain's CDR3 is CASSSPQGNGYEQYF. The CDR3 nucleotides read TGTGCCAGCAGCTCACCGCAGGGAAACGGCTACGAGCAGTACTTC.

This chain uses TRBV28 with TRBJ2-3; 7 positions agree with TRBD1. The CDR3 is 13 residues long. Unmatched junction bases numbered 5, after V lost 8 bases and J lost 3 bases. CDR1 MDHEN and CDR2 SYDVKM come from the germline V gene. The CDR3: CASAAGGTDTQYF. In DNA, the CDR3 is TGTGCCAGCGCGGCAGGGGGTACAGATACGCAGTATTTT.

The V gene is TRBV27, the J gene TRBJ1-1; 10 bases fit TRBD1. CDR1 MNHEY and CDR2 SMNVEV come from the germline V gene (reference sequence). This CDR3 is built from 14 residues. V shed 7 bases, J shed 3 bases, and the junction held 5 bases outside the gene matches. CDR3 coding DNA: TGTGCCAGCATAGGGACAGGGGCCTACACTGAAGCTTTCTTT. Its translation is CASIGTGAYTEAFF.

The rearrangement uses TRBV6-5 and TRBJ1-2; TRBD1 matches at 7 bases. The CDR3 length is 13 residues. Trimming removed 6 bases from V and 12 bases from J; junction bases left unmatched: 13. Germline V CDR1 and CDR2: MNHEY, SVGAGI. CDR3 sequence: CASRPTNGQANTF. The CDR3 coding sequence is TGTGCCAGCAGACCCACAAACGGACAGGCCAACACCTTC.

The V and J genes are TRBV27 and TRBJ1-2; 9 bases are shared with TRBD1. After removal of 2 bases from V and 4 bases from J, the junction contained 5 bases not matched to a gene. Germline loops: CDR1 MNHEY, CDR2 SMNVEV (reference sequence). There are 15 residues in the CDR3. This CDR3 is CASSLMGQGGYGYTF. CDR3 sequence (DNA): TGTGCCAGCAGTTTAATGGGACAGGGAGGCTATGGCTACACCTTC.

This chain joins TRBV30 and TRBJ2-7; D ambiguous. The CDR3 has 16 amino acids. From germline, CDR1 is GTSNPN and CDR2 SVGIG (reference sequence). V was clipped by 0 bases and J by 3 bases, with 18 bases between them. The DNA for the CDR3 is TGTGCCTGGAGTGTACAAGGTTTGACTTACCGCTACGAGCAGTACTTC. Amino acids: CAWSVQGLTYRYEQYF. Full variable domain (rest looked up from reference TRBV30 and TRBJ2-7): SQTIHQWPATLVQPVGSPLSLECTVEGTSNPNLYWYRQAAGRGLQLLFYSVGIGQISSEVPQNLSASRPQDRQFILSSKKLLLSDSGFYLCAWSVQGLTYRYEQYFGPGTRLTVT.

This chain uses TRBV6-6 with TRBJ2-7, with D perhaps TRBD2 (6 bases). Germline CDR1 is MNHNY and CDR2 is SVGAGI (reference sequence). This CDR3 is 14 amino acids long. Trimming left V 4 bases short and J 2 bases short, with 12 bases between. This CDR3 is CASSLGGGTYEQYF. In nucleotides, the CDR3 is TGTGCCAGCAGTTTGGGGGGAGGCACCTACGAGCAGTACTTC.

V usage is TRBV7-6 and J usage is TRBJ2-3, with 8 bases matching TRBD2. The CDR3 covers 14 residues. The germline CDR1 and CDR2 sequences are SGHVS and FNYEAQ. Trimming cost V 4 bases and J 3 bases; bases outside gene matches: 3. The CDR3 DNA reads as TGTGCCAGCAGCTCCGGGAGGGCGACAGATACGCAGTATTTT. Protein sequence: CASSSGRATDTQYF.

Only a few counts were recorded for this clone. The CDR3 loop is CASQQGADSPLHF. The CDR3 DNA reads TGTGCCAGCCAGCAGGGGGCTGATTCACCCCTCCACTTT. The V call is TRBV5-4, the J call TRBJ1-6; 8 bases line up with TRBD1. The CDR3 contains 13 residues. V shed 7 bases, J shed 8 bases, and the junction held 5 bases outside the gene matches. The germline gives CDR1 SGHNT, CDR2 YYREEE (reference sequence).

The gene calls are TRBV27 and TRBJ2-1; D uncertain. Germline V gene sequence: CDR1 MNHEY, CDR2 SMNVEV (reference sequence). CDR3 length equals 16 residues. Trimming stripped 3 bases from V and 0 bases from J, with 12 bases between. CDR3 nucleotide sequence: TGTGCCAGCAGTTTTTACGAGAACCCCTCCTACAATGAGCAGTTCTTC. Its translation: CASSFYENPSYNEQFF.

The V gene is TRBV2, the J gene TRBJ2-7, with 7 bases matching TRBD1. V gave up 5 bases and J gave up 3 bases; unmatched junction bases: 7. CDR1 and CDR2 (germline): SNHLY, FYNNEI. This CDR3 is 14 amino acids long. In nucleotides, the CDR3 is TGTGCCAGCAGTAAAGGGGGCTTGGGCTACGAGCAGTACTTC. It codes for CASSKGGLGYEQYF. The full variable domain, rest sourced from reference TRBV2 and TRBJ2-7, is EPEVTQTPSHQVTQMGQEVILRCVPISNHLYFYWYRQILGQKVEFLVSFYNNEISEKSEIFDDQFSVERPDGSNFTLKIRSTKLEDSAMYFCASSKGGLGYEQYFGPGTRLTVT.

The chain has TRBV13 and TRBJ2-7, with TRBD2 matching 13 bases. The CDR3 totals 13 residues. The J segment lost 7 bases and the V segment lost 11 bases, leaving 8 bases of the junction unmatched. Germline loops: CDR1 PRHDT, CDR2 FYEKMQ (reference sequence). The CDR3 loop reads CASAELAGGEQYF. The CDR3 DNA sequence: TGTGCCTCGGCAGAACTAGCGGGAGGGGAGCAGTACTTC.

This chain uses TRBV7-9 with TRBJ1-5; TRBD1 aligns across 7 bases. Germline CDR1 reads SEHNR; CDR2 reads FQNEAQ (reference sequence). The CDR3 consists of 15 residues. Losses at the gene ends were 0 bases for V and 6 bases for J; bases not matched to a gene: 5. CDR3 sequence: CASSLAGQGVQPQHF. CDR3 bases: TGTGCCAGCAGCTTAGCGGGGCAGGGGGTTCAGCCCCAGCATTTT.

This rearrangement joins TRBV11-2 to TRBJ1-1, with D perhaps matching TRBD1 (6 bases). This CDR3 has 16 amino acids. CDR1 is SGHAT, CDR2 FQNNGV, per germline. The germline V and J ends were trimmed by 1 base and 0 bases, with 12 bases remaining between them. The CDR3 region is CASSLVGQTMNTEAFF. CDR3 bases: TGTGCCAGCAGCTTAGTTGGACAGACAATGAACACTGAAGCTTTCTTT. The full variable domain, its missing parts supplied by reference TRBV11-2 and TRBJ1-1, is EAGVAQSPRYKIIEKRQSVAFWCNPISGHATLYWYQQILGQGPKLLIQFQNNGVVDDSQLPKDRFSAERLKGVDSTLKIQPAKLEDSAVYLCASSLVGQTMNTEAFFGQGTRLTVV.

This clone was seen more than once but under ten times. J is TRBJ2-3 and V is TRBV4-2; D is perhaps TRBD2 (5 bases). This CDR3 contains 13 residues. V was pared by 1 base and J by 10 bases, with 12 bases between. Per germline, CDR1 LGHNA and CDR2 YNFKEQ. The CDR3 reads CASSQGVGGSQYF. In DNA, the CDR3 is TGTGCCAGCAGCCAAGGTGTCGGAGGTTCGCAGTATTTT.

The rearrangement joins TRBV2 to TRBJ1-1; 7 bases are a match to TRBD1. V shed 10 bases and J 6 bases; nucleotides not matched to a gene: 17. Germline CDR1 SNHLY, CDR2 FYNNEI. The CDR3 runs to 15 residues. The CDR3: CANMRDRAIGAEAFF. CDR3 sequence (DNA): TGTGCCAACATGCGCGACAGGGCAATAGGGGCTGAAGCTTTCTTT.

The J gene is TRBJ2-7, the V gene TRBV19, with D unresolved. V was pared by 3 bases and J by 0 bases, with 6 bases between. The V gene's germline CDR1 is LNHDA and CDR2 SQIVND (reference sequence). This CDR3 comprises 13 residues. The CDR3 bases are TGTGCCAGTAGTATTTACACCTCCTACGAGCAGTACTTC. This codes for CASSIYTSYEQYF.

The chain links TRBV11-2 to TRBJ1-2; D not certain. The germline CDR1 and CDR2 sequences are SGHAT and FQNNGV. The CDR3 has 14 residues. V lost 4 bases, J lost 4 bases, and 13 bases lay in between. The CDR3 spells CASSSLAAPYGYTF. The CDR3 region has the DNA TGTGCCAGCAGCTCCCTCGCGGCCCCCTATGGCTACACCTTC.

J is TRBJ2-1 and V is TRBV5-4; a possible D gene is TRBD2 (5 bases). Germline CDR1 reads SGHNT; CDR2 reads YYREEE (reference sequence). V lost 4 bases and J lost 0, with 11 bases in between. The CDR3 spans 15 residues. The DNA for the CDR3 is TGTGCCAGCAGCCGGACTGTTAGCTCCTACAATGAGCAGTTCTTC. This encodes CASSRTVSSYNEQFF.

The chain employs TRBV19 and TRBJ1-6; 10 bases align to TRBD1. Per the germline V gene, CDR1 is LNHDA and CDR2 is SQIVND (reference sequence). The CDR3 is 18 residues long. Germline trimming cut 1 base from V and 7 bases from J; bases unmatched to any gene: 10. The CDR3: CASSIAPGTGDGNSPLHF. As DNA, the CDR3 is TGTGCCAGTAGTATAGCCCCCGGGACAGGGGATGGAAATTCACCCCTCCACTTT.

This chain uses TRBV5-1 with TRBJ2-7, with 9 bases fitting TRBD1. Germline loops: CDR1 SGHRS, CDR2 YFSETQ. This CDR3 is built from 16 residues. Trimming took 2 bases from V and 5 from J; bases not matched to a gene: 11. CDR3 in DNA: TGCGCCAGCAGCTTTTCCGGGACAGGGTTGATGGACGAGCAGTACTTC. This gives the protein CASSFSGTGLMDEQYF.

The chain links TRBV7-9 to TRBJ1-1; D is perhaps TRBD1 (5 bases). This CDR3 has 14 residues. Trimming took off 1 base at V and 11 bases at J, with 17 bases between the two ends. CDR1 and CDR2 (germline): SEHNR, FQNEAQ (reference sequence). This CDR3 is CASSLGGGYSRAFF. DNA for the CDR3: TGTGCCAGCAGCTTAGGGGGGGGATACTCCCGGGCTTTCTTT.

This rearrangement joins TRBV27 to TRBJ2-7; 12 positions match TRBD2. The CDR3 is made up of 17 amino acids. Germline V gene sequence: CDR1 MNHEY, CDR2 SMNVEV (reference sequence). Losses at the gene ends were 0 bases for V and 11 bases for J; bases not matched to a gene: 14. CDR3 sequence: CASSLSPLAGGPGGEYF. Here the CDR3 DNA reads TGTGCCAGCAGTTTATCCCCACTAGCGGGAGGACCGGGGGGCGAGTACTTC.

This chain connects TRBV7-3 to TRBJ1-2; D may be TRBD1 (6 bases). Germline CDR1 is SGHTA and CDR2 is FQGTGA. With 5 bases removed from V and 1 base from J, the gap between germline ends came to 14 bases. CDR3 length: 15 amino acids. The CDR3 sequence is CASSSTGSGNYGYTF. CDR3 sequence (DNA): TGTGCCAGCAGCAGTACAGGGAGCGGTAACTATGGCTACACCTTC.

The chain is built from TRBV11-3 and TRBJ2-1, with TRBD2 matching 13 bases. The V segment lost 5 bases and the J segment 5 bases; nucleotides outside the gene matches: 3. The CDR3 is made up of 15 amino acids. Per germline, CDR1 SGHNT and CDR2 YENEEA. This CDR3 reads CASSEGTSGNNEQFF. The CDR3 nucleotides read TGTGCCAGCAGCGAAGGGACTAGCGGGAACAATGAGCAGTTCTTC.

The J gene is TRBJ2-1, the V gene TRBV27; 11 bases map to TRBD2. V lost 4 bases to trimming and J lost 1 base; unmatched junction nucleotides: 12. The CDR3 contains 19 residues. Germline CDR1 is MNHEY and CDR2 is SMNVEV (reference sequence). The CDR3 here is CASSSRLAGLSVSYNEQFF. As DNA, the CDR3 is TGTGCCAGCAGTTCCCGACTAGCGGGGTTATCCGTTTCCTACAATGAGCAGTTCTTC.

A few counts support this clone. The chain employs TRBV19 and TRBJ2-2; TRBD2 agrees at 13 bases. Germline CDR1 reads LNHDA; CDR2 reads SQIVND (reference sequence). This CDR3 has 15 residues. J was trimmed by 2 bases and V by 8 bases; bases with no gene match: 2. The CDR3: CASRLAGGNTGELFF. DNA for the CDR3: TGTGCCAGTCGACTAGCGGGGGGAAACACCGGGGAGCTGTTTTTT.

The genes are TRBV5-6 and TRBJ2-2; D call uncertain. CDR1 and CDR2 from the germline V gene are SGHDT and YYEEEE. Trimming removed 1 base from V and 2 bases from J, with 12 bases in between. The CDR3 is 16 residues long. The CDR3 nucleotides read TGTGCCAGCAGCTTGACGGCAGAGGCCAACACCGGGGAGCTGTTTTTT. Translating gives CASSLTAEANTGELFF.

This clone was seen a single time. V usage is TRBV4-2 and J usage is TRBJ1-2; D remains unclear. V was clipped by 1 base and J by 2 bases, with 5 bases between them. This CDR3 spans 13 amino acids. Germline V gene data show CDR1 as LGHNA and CDR2 as YNFKEQ. CDR3 DNA: TGTGCCAGCAGCCAAGGACAAAACTATGGCTACACCTTC. Residues: CASSQGQNYGYTF.